This entry lists 31 T cell receptor beta chains sequenced from one sample in a study of blood T cells in healthy people across ages. Using a J-beta primer mix together with a sample-barcoded 5' primer, a second PCR was run for 7 to 11 cycles. Each CDR3 protein is one row after TCRdb ran MiXCR on the 5' RACE reads. The data show 1 million or so distinct CDR3 sequences, 25% seen once. These sequences were also reported in another study, on T cells of mothers and their children.

Sequencing was done on a sample of blood. These receptors originate from a girl aged 2 to 9 in good health.

The count of this clonotype is one. This sequence joins TRBV27 and TRBJ2-7; no clear D. The CDR3 totals 13 residues. V was clipped by 0 bases and J by 5 bases, with 8 bases between them. CDR1 and CDR2 (germline): MNHEY, SMNVEV (reference sequence). The CDR3 loop is CASSLSRIHEQYF. CDR3 bases: TGTGCCAGCAGTTTATCACGAATACACGAGCAGTACTTC.

This clonotype was recorded many times. This CDR3 is CASKNGNQPQHF. For the CDR3, the DNA is TGTGCCAGCAAGAATGGCAATCAGCCCCAGCATTTT. The rearrangement links TRBV6-6 to TRBJ1-5; D is unclear. The length of the CDR3 is 12 residues. The V end lost 7 bases, the J end lost 2 bases, and 6 bases lay between the germline ends. CDR1 MNHNY and CDR2 SVGAGI come from the germline V gene (reference sequence).

The chain joins TRBV20-1 to TRBJ2-1, with 8 positions matching TRBD2. V gave up 5 bases and J gave up 8 bases; unmatched junction bases: 20. The germline CDR1 and CDR2 sequences are DFQATT and SNEGSKA (reference sequence). The CDR3 loop spans 17 amino acids. In nucleotides, the CDR3 is TGCAGTGCTCCAGAAGGGTCGGGAGGGTTTGAACTCGATGAGCAGTTCTTC. Its translation is CSAPEGSGGFELDEQFF.

This clonotype has more than one count but fewer than ten. DNA of the CDR3: TGTGCCATCAGTGAGTCGAAGGGTATGAATGAAAAACTGTTTTTT. Translation gives CAISESKGMNEKLFF. This chain joins TRBV10-3 and TRBJ1-4; D remains unclear. Per germline, CDR1 ENHRY and CDR2 SYGVKD. The CDR3 runs 15 residues. V dropped 0 bases and J dropped 5 bases, with 10 bases sitting between them.

The table lists this clonotype with many counts. V usage is TRBV7-9 and J usage is TRBJ2-3, with D maybe TRBD2 (5 bases). CDR1 is SEHNR and CDR2 is FQNEAQ in the germline V gene (reference sequence). This CDR3 contains 14 residues. Deletions cut 5 bases from V and 3 bases from J, with 12 bases between. CDR3 bases: TGTGCCAGCAGCCCCCATGGAGGAACAGATACGCAGTATTTT. This sequence encodes CASSPHGGTDTQYF.

The genes are TRBV5-1 and TRBJ2-3; tentative D call: TRBD1 (6 bases). CDR1 and CDR2 from the germline V gene are SGHRS and YFSETQ. The CDR3 extends over 13 amino acids. The germline V and J ends were trimmed by 2 bases and 5 bases, with 9 bases remaining between them. CDR3 DNA sequence: TGCGCCAGCAGCTTCGAACAGGGAGATACGCAGTATTTT. This codes for CASSFEQGDTQYF.

This rearrangement joins TRBV6-6 to TRBJ1-1, with D uncertain. The length of the CDR3 is 13 residues. The V end lost 7 bases, the J end lost 0 bases, and 9 bases lay between the germline ends. The germline V gene has CDR1 MNHNY and CDR2 SVGAGI (reference sequence). CDR3 protein: CASNLLLNTEAFF. In nucleotides, the CDR3 is TGTGCCAGCAATTTGTTGTTGAACACTGAAGCTTTCTTT.

Only a few counts were recorded for this clonotype. The genes are TRBV20-1 and TRBJ2-1; 7 nucleotides match TRBD2. The J call is uncertain, as TRBJ2-7 better fits the DNA end. Per germline, CDR1 DFQATT and CDR2 SNEGSKA (reference sequence). This CDR3 has 15 amino acids. The CDR3 sequence: CSAKKSGTKDYEQYF. The CDR3 DNA is TGCAGTGCAAAAAAATCCGGGACTAAAGACTACGAGCAGTACTTC.

J is TRBJ1-5 and V is TRBV28; D might be TRBD1 (6 bases). Trimming took 10 bases from V and 3 from J, leaving 19 bases between them. The CDR3 has 15 amino acids. Germline loops: CDR1 MDHEN, CDR2 SYDVKM. The DNA of the CDR3 is TGTGCCACCAAGTATCAGGGGAAGGCCAATCAGCCCCAGCATTTT. Amino acid sequence: CATKYQGKANQPQHF.

A few counts support this clonotype. The chain combines TRBV7-2 with TRBJ2-7, with 7 bases aligning to TRBD2. The V and J ends lost 6 bases and 0 bases, in that order; junction bases with no gene match: 8. CDR3 length equals 15 residues. Germline CDR1 is SGHTA and CDR2 is FQGNSA. The CDR3 bases are TGTGCCAGCAGTCTCCTAGCGGAGGGCTCCTACGAGCAGTACTTC. It translates to CASSLLAEGSYEQYF.

CDR3 nucleotides: TGCAGTTCGGAGGGGCAAGAGACCCAGTACTTC. It encodes CSSEGQETQYF. This chain links TRBV20-1 with TRBJ2-5, with D perhaps TRBD2 (6 bases). CDR1 is DFQATT and CDR2 is SNEGSKA in the germline V gene (reference sequence). Trimming removed 8 bases at V and 2 bases at J, with 9 bases between. This CDR3 region has 11 residues.

CDR3 loop: CSATDLHQETQYF. For the CDR3, the DNA is TGCAGTGCTACGGACTTGCACCAAGAGACCCAGTACTTC. V is TRBV20-1 and J is TRBJ2-5; TRBD2 might be the D (5 bases). Deletions cut 4 bases from V and 0 bases from J, with 9 bases between. CDR1 is DFQATT, CDR2 SNEGSKA, per germline (reference sequence). The CDR3 sequence is 13 residues long.

This chain uses TRBV6-1 with TRBJ2-6; no firm D call. Germline CDR1 and CDR2: MNHNS and SASEGT. V lost 8 bases, J lost 1 base, and 9 bases lay in between. The CDR3 is 14 residues long. This CDR3 is CASAAVSGANVLTF. The CDR3 bases are TGTGCCAGCGCGGCCGTATCTGGGGCCAACGTCCTGACTTTC.

This chain connects TRBV7-9 to TRBJ2-5; no firm D call. This CDR3 has 15 residues. Germline-derived CDR1 and CDR2 are SEHNR and FQNEAQ (reference sequence). Trimming shortened V by 5 bases and J by 1 base, and 14 bases separated the two germline ends. CDR3 nucleotide sequence: TGTGCCAGCAGCCCCCCCTGGCGAGCCCAAGAGACCCAGTACTTC. Protein: CASSPPWRAQETQYF.

The chain recombines TRBV7-3 with TRBJ1-1; the D gene is possibly TRBD1 (5 bases). The CDR3 has 14 residues. Trimming pared 4 bases from V and 1 base from J, leaving 10 bases between. Germline assignment: CDR1 SGHTA and CDR2 FQGTGA. This CDR3 reads CASSSTGRNTEAFF. CDR3 nucleotides: TGTGCCAGCAGCTCCACGGGACGGAACACTGAAGCTTTCTTT.

This sequence joins TRBV20-1 and TRBJ2-5; TRBD2 matches 12 bases. J gave up 2 bases and V 5 bases, and 6 bases lay outside the gene matches. The CDR3 has 15 amino acids. In germline, CDR1 is DFQATT, CDR2 SNEGSKA (reference sequence). The CDR3 region has the DNA TGCAGTGCTGAAGGGGGACTAGCGGGTCAAGAGACCCAGTACTTC. Protein: CSAEGGLAGQETQYF.

The chain has TRBV7-3 and TRBJ1-2, with D possibly matching TRBD1 (6 bases). The CDR3 is 13 amino acids. V was trimmed by 5 bases and J by 8 bases, leaving 15 bases between them. The germline CDR1 and CDR2 sequences are SGHTA and FQGTGA. This chain's CDR3 is CASSNPGTPGYTF. In DNA form, the CDR3 reads TGTGCCAGCAGCAATCCCGGGACACCGGGCTACACCTTC. The variable domain in full, with the rest retrieved from reference TRBV7-3 and TRBJ1-2, is GAGVSQTPSNKVTEKGKYVELRCDPISGHTALYWYRQSLGQGPEFLIYFQGTGAADDSGLPNDRFFAVRPEGSVSTLKIQRTERGDSAVYLCASSNPGTPGYTFGSGTRLTVV.

This clonotype has just a few counts. The chain has TRBV5-1 and TRBJ2-6; a possible D gene is TRBD2 (6 bases). The CDR3 spans 16 residues. With 3 bases removed from V and 9 bases from J, the gap between germline ends came to 19 bases. Germline CDR1 SGHRS, CDR2 YFSETQ. CDR3 in amino acids: CASSSAIGSGDNVLTF. CDR3 in DNA: TGCGCCAGCAGCTCTGCAATCGGTTCGGGAGACAACGTCCTGACTTTC.

This clonotype has more than one count but fewer than ten. The chain carries TRBV29-1 and TRBJ1-3; the D is unclear. This CDR3 contains 15 residues. Germline CDR1 is SQVTM and CDR2 is ANQGSEA. The V end lost 2 bases, the J end lost 4 bases, and 15 bases lay between the germline ends. The CDR3 nucleotides are TGCAGCGTTGAACGCCAAACGGGTAAAGGAAACACCATATATTTT. It specifies CSVERQTGKGNTIYF. Based on the CDR3 plus reference TRBV29-1 and TRBJ1-3, the full variable domain is SAVISQKPSRDICQRGTSLTIQCQVDSQVTMMFWYRQQPGQSLTLIATANQGSEATYESGFVIDKFPISRPNLTFSTLTVSNMSPEDSSIYLCSVERQTGKGNTIYFGEGSWLTVV.

This clonotype was counted between two and nine times. DNA for the CDR3: TGTGCCAGCAGCGCCACTAGCGGGGGACCTTCCTACGAGCAGTACTTC. This translates into CASSATSGGPSYEQYF. The rearrangement joins TRBV5-4 to TRBJ2-7; 11 bases match TRBD2. The CDR3 runs to 16 residues. The germline V gene has CDR1 SGHNT and CDR2 YYREEE (reference sequence). V lost 4 bases and J lost 1; bases outside the gene matches: 7.

The CDR3 protein is CASSQGSTGVSDEQYF. CDR3 in DNA: TGCGCCAGCAGCCAAGGGAGTACGGGAGTTTCGGACGAGCAGTACTTC. The V gene is TRBV4-1, the J gene TRBJ2-7, with a tentative D call TRBD2 (6 bases). V lost 1 base, J lost 5 bases, and 18 bases lay in between. The CDR3 contains 16 residues. The germline gives CDR1 MGHRA, CDR2 YSYEKL.

The chain uses TRBV4-2 and TRBJ2-1; D unresolved. Matching the DNA end better, TRBJ2-7 makes the J call doubtful. CDR3 length: 14 residues. The germline gives CDR1 LGHNA, CDR2 YNFKEQ. Here the CDR3 DNA reads TGTGCCAGCAGCCAACCCGGGTCGTCCTACGAGCAGTACTTC. It is translated as CASSQPGSSYEQYF.

Worth noting for this clonotype: One end of the junction is discordant with germline, which a read error may explain. V usage is TRBV7-3 and J usage is TRBJ1-1, with D possibly being TRBD1 (5 bases). There are 13 residues in the CDR3. The germline V gene has CDR1 SGHTA and CDR2 FQGTGA. The CDR3 spells CVSSLSGGTEAFF. The CDR3 DNA sequence: TGTGTCAGCAGCCTAAGCGGGGGCACTGAAGCTTTCTTT.

The V gene is TRBV27, the J gene TRBJ2-1, with D unresolved. The J call is in doubt because the DNA end fits TRBJ2-7 better. The CDR3 has 14 amino acids. Germline V gene sequence: CDR1 MNHEY, CDR2 SMNVEV (reference sequence). The CDR3 DNA sequence: TGTGCCAGCAGTTTGCGCCCAGAAATCTACGAGCAGTACTTC. Translated: CASSLRPEIYEQYF.

This clonotype came up a few times. The rearrangement links TRBV5-6 to TRBJ1-1, with 7 bases fitting TRBD1. The trim removed 1 base at V and 1 base at J, leaving 7 bases unmatched. The CDR3 runs 16 residues. Per the germline V gene, CDR1 is SGHDT and CDR2 is YYEEEE. The CDR3 DNA reads TGTGCCAGCAGCTTGTGGAATGGACAGGCGAACACTGAAGCTTTCTTT. Its protein product is CASSLWNGQANTEAFF.

The CDR3 bases are TGTGCCAGCAGCTTTCCACCCGGGACAGCCCGCTTTTACTTC. Amino acids: CASSFPPGTARFYF. The rearrangement links TRBV7-2 to TRBJ2-5, with 7 bases lining up with TRBD1. This CDR3 is 14 amino acids long. Looked up from germline, CDR1 is SGHTA and CDR2 is FQGNSA. Trimming at V came to 3 bases and at J to 14 bases, leaving 15 bases not matched to a gene.

The gene calls are TRBV5-1 and TRBJ2-1; 10 positions match TRBD2. CDR1 SGHRS and CDR2 YFSETQ come from the germline V gene. CDR3 length equals 13 residues. V dropped 7 bases and J dropped 9; count of bases not matched to a gene: 7. This chain's CDR3 is CASRAGGPGEQFF. In DNA form, the CDR3 reads TGCGCCAGCCGAGCGGGAGGGCCTGGTGAGCAGTTCTTC.

The chain uses TRBV19 and TRBJ2-3, with D uncertain. Trimming removed 5 bases at V and 2 bases at J, with 14 bases between. From germline, CDR1 is LNHDA and CDR2 SQIVND (reference sequence). The CDR3 spans 15 residues. DNA of the CDR3: TGTGCCAGTAGTGTTGCTGCGGCGGACACAGATACGCAGTATTTT. This gives the protein CASSVAAADTDTQYF.

In DNA, the CDR3 is TGTGCCAGCAGCCAAGCGAAGGTCTCCCCAATAGAAGAGACCCAGTACTTC. Translation gives CASSQAKVSPIEETQYF. The rearrangement joins TRBV4-2 to TRBJ2-5; unclear D gene. V was cut by 1 base and J by 3 bases, with 18 bases left in between. Germline V CDR1 and CDR2: LGHNA, YNFKEQ. This CDR3 is built from 17 residues.

CDR3 nucleotides: TGTGCCAGCAGCATTAAGGACAGCCTCTATGGCTACACCTTC. This gives the protein CASSIKDSLYGYTF. The chain joins TRBV6-1 to TRBJ1-2; perhaps TRBD1 as D (6 bases). CDR3 length: 14 amino acids. Germline lookup yields CDR1 MNHNS and CDR2 SASEGT. V lost 6 bases and J 4 bases, leaving 15 bases between the germline ends.

The chain couples TRBV6-1 to TRBJ2-3, with a tentative D call TRBD2 (6 bases). V lost 7 bases to trimming and J lost 9 bases, with 17 bases between them. CDR3 size: 13 residues. Looked up from germline, CDR1 is MNHNS and CDR2 is SASEGT. The CDR3 DNA sequence: TGTGCCAGCACCCGGGACTTCGCGGGCACGCAGTATTTT. It yields the protein CASTRDFAGTQYF.